The source of this T cell receptor beta chain is a study of shared clonotypes between healthy human individuals. The germline V gene has CDR1 ENHRY and CDR2 SYGVKD. V lost 6 bases and J lost 0; bases outside the gene matches: 5. This CDR3 has 15 residues. Sequencing was performed with immunoSEQ multiplex PCR; in TCRdb, only in-frame clones are kept and a portion is missing. The sample has millions of clones, more than 90% seen once. The sequence came from a man between 18 and 29 years old in good health. V is TRBV10-3 and J is TRBJ2-3; 8 nucleotides line up with TRBD2. Source material: naive CD4+ T cells sorted from blood. Described subset: CD45RA+ positively selected. The CDR3 DNA sequence: TGTGCCATCAGGGATAGCGGGGCGAGCACAGATACGCAGTATTTT. It encodes CAIRDSGASTDTQYF.